A single sample gave rise to the 14 T cell receptor beta chains below, sequenced in a study of CD8+CD57+ T cells in acquired aplastic anemia. The authors sequenced patients whose flow cytometry had shown CD8+CD57+ cell expansion. CDR3 and TCR beta VDJ profiling relied on a genomic DNA template. Via MiXCR, TCRdb re-called the reads, giving one row per CDR3 protein. This repertoire shows roughly 220,000 distinct CDR3 sequences, 60% to 80% found once; its top ten account for around 50%. The sample consisted of sorted CD4+, CD8+, or CD8+CD57+ T cells (not recorded which) from PBMCs. The receptors stem from a human donor with aplastic anemia.

The count of this clonotype is one. The rearrangement uses TRBV5-6 and TRBJ2-3; D may correspond to TRBD1 or TRBD2 (5 bases each). The last part of the DNA fits TRBJ2-7 better; the J call may be wrong. The germline V gene encodes CDR1 SGHDT and CDR2 YYEEEE. The CDR3 runs 14 residues. CDR3 sequence reads: CASSPGGRGYEQYF. Here the CDR3 DNA reads TGTGCCAGCAGCCCTGGGGGAAGAGGGTACGAGCAGTACTTC.

The chain is built from TRBV6-5 and TRBJ2-3, with 10 bases aligning to TRBD1. Germline values: CDR1 MNHEY, CDR2 SVGAGI. Trimming at V came to 5 bases and at J to 6 bases, leaving 8 bases not matched to a gene. The CDR3 loop spans 15 amino acids. CDR3 in DNA: TGTGCCAGCAGTCGCCCCGGGACAGGGGCCGATACGCAGTATTTT. Translation gives CASSRPGTGADTQYF.

The V and J genes are TRBV20-1 and TRBJ1-1; D is undetermined. CDR1 and CDR2 from the germline V gene are DFQATT and SNEGSKA (reference sequence). CDR3 size: 13 residues. Between the trimmed V and J ends, which lost 3 bases and 5 bases, there was a span of 13 bases. The CDR3 DNA sequence: TGCAGTGCTAGTGGGCTCACGGGGACTGAAGCTTTCTTT. Protein: CSASGLTGTEAFF.

Ten or more counts support this clonotype. This chain uses TRBV12-3 or TRBV12-4 with TRBJ2-1; D is unresolved. V was cut by 3 bases and J by 8 bases, with 8 bases left in between. The CDR3 length is 12 residues. CDR3 region: CASSFGPHEQFF. In DNA form, the CDR3 reads TGTGCCAGCAGTTTTGGGCCGCATGAGCAGTTCTTC.

The chain uses TRBV7-8 and TRBJ2-3; a possible D gene is TRBD2 (6 bases). Trimming took 0 bases from V and 4 from J, leaving 14 bases between them. The V gene's germline CDR1 is SGHVS and CDR2 FQNEAQ. The CDR3 loop spans 16 amino acids. CDR3 sequence reads: CASSLAAGGVADTQYF. The CDR3 DNA is TGTGCCAGCAGCTTAGCGGCAGGCGGGGTGGCAGATACGCAGTATTTT.

The V gene is TRBV15, the J gene TRBJ1-5, with TRBD1 matching 8 bases. Germline lookup yields CDR1 LNHNV and CDR2 YYDKDF (reference sequence). The CDR3 totals 16 residues. Trimming took 5 bases from V and 4 from J; bases not matched to a gene: 10. Here the CDR3 reads CATSRGPRTGNQPQHF. As DNA, the CDR3 is TGTGCCACCAGCCGTGGACCTAGGACAGGGAATCAGCCCCAGCATTTT.

A note on this clonotype: At one of its ends the junction is not consistent with the germline gene, which may arise from a read error. The rearrangement uses TRBV5-4 and TRBJ2-5, with a weak D call TRBD1 (5 bases). The CDR3 loop spans 14 amino acids. CDR1 is SGHNT and CDR2 is YYREEE in the germline V gene (reference sequence). CDR3 bases: TGTGCTAGCAGCCACCAGACAGTTTCGGAGACCCAGTACTTC. Its protein is CASSHQTVSETQYF.

V is TRBV7-9 and J is TRBJ2-3, with D perhaps matching TRBD1 or TRBD2 (6 bases each). Germline loops: CDR1 SEHNR, CDR2 FQNEAQ (reference sequence). V lost 10 bases to trimming and J lost 3 bases, with 14 bases between them. This CDR3 has 13 amino acids. In DNA form, the CDR3 reads TGTGCCACCCCAAGGGGGGTAACAGATACGCAGTATTTT. Translated, it gives CATPRGVTDTQYF.

This clonotype was recorded a few times. The chain couples TRBV25-1 to TRBJ1-2; maybe TRBD1 (5 bases). V was shortened by 6 bases and J by 3 bases, with 11 bases between the two germline ends. Germline-derived CDR1 and CDR2 are MGHDK and SYGVNS. CDR3 length: 13 amino acids. The CDR3 DNA reads as TGTGCCAGCAGCCGTCGGGGGGACTATGGCTACACCTTC. This sequence encodes CASSRRGDYGYTF.

V gene TRBV7-2 combines with J gene TRBJ2-7; 7 nucleotides line up with TRBD2. Losses at the gene ends were 4 bases for V and 3 bases for J; bases not matched to a gene: 9. This CDR3 contains 15 residues. From germline, CDR1 is SGHTA and CDR2 FQGNSA. CDR3 residues: CASSWDWCGGYEQYF. In DNA, the CDR3 is TGTGCCAGCAGCTGGGACTGGTGCGGGGGCTACGAGCAGTACTTC.

This chain uses TRBV2 with TRBJ2-7; D ambiguous. The germline V gene has CDR1 SNHLY and CDR2 FYNNEI. The CDR3 is 12 amino acids. V lost 7 bases, J lost 2 bases, and 9 bases lay in between. The CDR3 protein is CASIRRTYEQYF. Written as DNA, the CDR3 is TGTGCCAGCATTAGAAGAACCTACGAGCAGTACTTC.

This clonotype was seen only once. The chain couples TRBV20-1 to TRBJ2-7; 9 nucleotides agree with TRBD1. The germline V gene has CDR1 DFQATT and CDR2 SNEGSKA (reference sequence). The CDR3 runs to 14 residues. The V segment lost 4 bases and the J segment 7 bases; nucleotides outside the gene matches: 11. The CDR3 DNA is TGCAGTGCTACAAACCGGGACAGGGTAGCGGAGCAGTACTTC. Translation: CSATNRDRVAEQYF.

The table lists this clonotype with a few counts. The gene calls are TRBV10-3 and TRBJ2-1; 11 bases map to TRBD2. The V and J ends lost 4 bases and 0 bases, in that order; junction bases with no gene match: 2. CDR1 ENHRY and CDR2 SYGVKD come from the germline V gene. The CDR3 consists of 16 residues. CDR3 bases: TGTGCCATCAGTGCTACTAGCGGGAGCTCCTACAATGAGCAGTTCTTC. Translation gives CAISATSGSSYNEQFF.

The chain links TRBV5-4 to TRBJ2-7; possible D gene TRBD1, 6 bases. The CDR3 sequence is 14 residues long. The V end lost 4 bases, the J end lost 1 base, and 12 bases lay between the germline ends. The germline CDR1 and CDR2 sequences are SGHNT and YYREEE (reference sequence). CDR3: CASSERTASYEQYF. The CDR3 nucleotides are TGTGCCAGCAGCGAAAGGACAGCTTCCTACGAGCAGTACTTC. The variable domain in full, completed from reference TRBV5-4 and TRBJ2-7, reads ETGVTQSPTHLIKTRGQQVTLRCSSQSGHNTVSWYQQALGQGPQFIFQYYREEENGRGNFPPRFSGLQFPNYSSELNVNALELDDSALYLCASSERTASYEQYFGPGTRLTVT.